These 2 T cell receptor beta chains were sequenced from one sample in a study of a mutant IDH1 vaccine in newly diagnosed glioma. The method was immunoSEQ multiplex PCR; TCRdb's version includes in-frame clones alone and lacks a portion of them. The table records tens of thousands of clones, around 83% of them present only once. The time point denotes: week 47, end of study. Doses of 300 ug of mutant IDH1 20-mer peptide were given with topical imiquimod. No antigen is known for these receptors. The sample here was PBMCs, taken from a glioma patient whose treatment included an IDH1 peptide vaccine. The receptors come from a woman in her forties or fifties with glioma.

This clone came up once. The genes are TRBV7-6 and TRBJ1-3, with a tentative D call TRBD1 (6 bases). The CDR3 consists of 19 residues. Germline loops: CDR1 SGHVS, CDR2 FNYEAQ. V lost 5 bases to trimming and J lost 3 bases, with 26 bases between them. The CDR3 protein is CASSLAGGAPGINGNTIYF. The CDR3 coding sequence is TGTGCCAGCAGCCTCGCCGGGGGGGCCCCAGGAATCAATGGAAACACCATATATTTT.

This chain uses TRBV30 with TRBJ2-7; D possibly corresponds to TRBD2 (5 bases). Trimming stripped 5 bases from V and 3 bases from J, with 11 bases between. The germline V gene has CDR1 GTSNPN and CDR2 SVGIG (reference sequence). This CDR3 comprises 12 residues. The chain's CDR3 is CAWSEGHYEQYF. CDR3 in DNA: TGTGCCTGGTCTGAGGGTCACTACGAGCAGTACTTC.